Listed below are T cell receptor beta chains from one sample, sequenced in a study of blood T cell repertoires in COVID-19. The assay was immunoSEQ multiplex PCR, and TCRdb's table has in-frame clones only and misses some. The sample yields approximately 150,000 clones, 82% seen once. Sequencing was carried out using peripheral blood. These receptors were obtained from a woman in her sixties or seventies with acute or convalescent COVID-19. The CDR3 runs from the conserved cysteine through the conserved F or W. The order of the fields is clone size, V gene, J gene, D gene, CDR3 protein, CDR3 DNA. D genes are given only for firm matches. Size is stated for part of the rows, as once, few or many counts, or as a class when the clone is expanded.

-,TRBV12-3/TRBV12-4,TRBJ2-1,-,CASSFTAGNEQFF,TGTGCCAGCAGTTTTACGGCGGGCAATGAGCAGTTCTTC
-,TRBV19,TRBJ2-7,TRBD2,CASSQTSGRYEQYF,TGTGCCAGTAGTCAGACTAGCGGGCGCTACGAGCAGTACTTC
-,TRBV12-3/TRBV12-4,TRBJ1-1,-,CASSRGGTEAFF,TGTGCCAGCAGTCGGGGGGGAACTGAAGCTTTCTTT
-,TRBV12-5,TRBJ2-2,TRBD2,CASGPGLAGTGELFF,TGTGCTAGTGGCCCAGGCCTAGCGGGAACCGGGGAGCTGTTTTTT
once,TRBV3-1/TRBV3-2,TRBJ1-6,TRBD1,CASSQRDSLNSPLHF,TGTGCCAGCAGCCAAAGGGACAGCCTTAATTCACCCCTCCACTTT
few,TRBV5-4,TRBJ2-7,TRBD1,CASSPSGQGYEQYF,TGTGCCAGCAGCCCCTCGGGACAGGGTTACGAGCAGTACTTC
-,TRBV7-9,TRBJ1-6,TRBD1,CASRSNRGSNSPLHF,TGTGCCAGCAGGTCAAACAGGGGTTCAAATTCACCCCTCCACTTT
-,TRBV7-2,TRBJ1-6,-,CASSLGLYGGRRPLHF,TGTGCCAGCAGCTTAGGGTTATACGGGGGAAGGAGGCCCCTCCACTTT
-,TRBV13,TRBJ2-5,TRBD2,CASRPGGPQETQYF,TGTGCCAGCAGGCCGGGGGGGCCGCAAGAGACCCAGTACTTC
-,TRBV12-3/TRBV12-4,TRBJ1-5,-,CASSSHRNQPQHF,TGTGCCAGCAGTTCCCATCGCAATCAGCCCCAGCATTTT
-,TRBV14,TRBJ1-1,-,CASSEAGGRAPSTEAFF,TGTGCCAGCAGCGAGGCAGGTGGCAGGGCCCCGAGCACTGAAGCTTTCTTT
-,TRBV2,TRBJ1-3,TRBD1,CASSESENRGLVGNTIYF,TGTGCCAGCAGTGAGAGTGAAAACAGGGGATTAGTTGGAAACACCATATATTTT
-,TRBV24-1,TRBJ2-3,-,CATGQGGGPDTDTQYF,TGTGCCACCGGCCAAGGGGGGGGCCCAGACACAGATACGCAGTATTTT
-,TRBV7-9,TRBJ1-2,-,CASRQTGYGYTF,TGTGCCAGCAGACAGACAGGCTATGGCTACACCTTC
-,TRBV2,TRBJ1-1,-,CASSPRRALNTEAFF,TGTGCCAGCAGTCCCCGGAGGGCACTGAACACTGAAGCTTTCTTT
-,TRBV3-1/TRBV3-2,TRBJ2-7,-,CASSPRPGDTTEQYF,TGTGCCAGCAGCCCCAGGCCGGGAGATACTACCGAGCAGTACTTC
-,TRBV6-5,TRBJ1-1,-,CASSLSNGGHTEAFF,TGTGCCAGCAGTTTATCAAACGGGGGGCACACTGAAGCTTTCTTT
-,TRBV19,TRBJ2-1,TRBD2,CASSISSGGHNEQFF,TGTGCCAGTAGTATCTCTAGCGGGGGTCACAATGAGCAGTTCTTC
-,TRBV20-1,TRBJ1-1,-,CSASNPFSREQTEAFF,TGCAGTGCTAGTAACCCTTTTAGCAGGGAACAGACTGAAGCTTTCTTT
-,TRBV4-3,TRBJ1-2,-,CASSQATSNYGYTF,TGCGCCAGCAGCCAAGCGACTTCTAACTATGGCTACACCTTC
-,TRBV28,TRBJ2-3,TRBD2,CASSPWGGRADTQYF,TGTGCCAGCAGCCCCTGGGGGGGGAGGGCAGATACGCAGTATTTT
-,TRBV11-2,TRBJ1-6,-,CASSLVGRKNSPLHF,TGTGCCAGCAGCTTAGTGGGCAGAAAGAACTCACCCCTCCACTTT
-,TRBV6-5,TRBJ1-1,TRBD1,CASRLDRMDTEAFF,TGTGCCAGCAGATTGGACAGGATGGACACTGAAGCTTTCTTT
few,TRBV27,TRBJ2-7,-,CASSLTSSSYEQYF,TGTGCCAGCAGTTTAACTTCGAGTTCCTACGAGCAGTACTTC
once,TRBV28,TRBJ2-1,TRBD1,CASGGTGLGSYNEQFF,TGTGCCTCCGGTGGGACAGGTCTTGGCTCCTACAATGAGCAGTTCTTC
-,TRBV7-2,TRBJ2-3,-,CASSLAGPNTQYF,TGTGCCAGCAGCTTAGCGGGCCCTAATACGCAGTATTTT
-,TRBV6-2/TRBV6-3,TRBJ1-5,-,CASSSDMSANQPQHF,TGTGCCAGCAGTTCGGACATGTCAGCAAATCAGCCCCAGCATTTT
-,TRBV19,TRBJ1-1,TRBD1,CASSIDRTGGAKAFF,TGTGCCAGTAGTATAGACCGGACAGGGGGCGCAAAAGCTTTCTTT